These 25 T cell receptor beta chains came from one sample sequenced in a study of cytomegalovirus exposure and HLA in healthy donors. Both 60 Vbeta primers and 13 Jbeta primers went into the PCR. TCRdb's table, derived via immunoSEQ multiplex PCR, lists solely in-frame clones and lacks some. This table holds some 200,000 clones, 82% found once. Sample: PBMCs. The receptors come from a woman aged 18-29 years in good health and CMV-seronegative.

CDR3 bases: TGTGCCAGCAGTTTTGGACAGGACACCGGGGAGCTGTTTTTT. It translates to CASSFGQDTGELFF. The chain combines TRBV27 with TRBJ2-2, with 7 bases that match TRBD1. CDR3 length: 14 amino acids. Germline trimming cut 3 bases from V and 3 bases from J; bases unmatched to any gene: 1. CDR1 MNHEY and CDR2 SMNVEV come from the germline V gene (reference sequence).

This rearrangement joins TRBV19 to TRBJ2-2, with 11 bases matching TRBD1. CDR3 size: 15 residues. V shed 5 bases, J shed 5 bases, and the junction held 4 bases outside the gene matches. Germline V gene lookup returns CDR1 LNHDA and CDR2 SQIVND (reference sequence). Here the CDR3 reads CASSPRDRGTGELFF. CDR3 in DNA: TGTGCCAGTAGTCCCCGGGACAGGGGGACCGGGGAGCTGTTTTTT.

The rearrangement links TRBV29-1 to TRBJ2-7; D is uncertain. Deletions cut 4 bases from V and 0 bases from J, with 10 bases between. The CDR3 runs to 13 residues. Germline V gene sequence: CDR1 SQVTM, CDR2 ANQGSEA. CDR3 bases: TGCAGCGTTGCCCGCGACACCTCCTACGAGCAGTACTTC. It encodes CSVARDTSYEQYF.

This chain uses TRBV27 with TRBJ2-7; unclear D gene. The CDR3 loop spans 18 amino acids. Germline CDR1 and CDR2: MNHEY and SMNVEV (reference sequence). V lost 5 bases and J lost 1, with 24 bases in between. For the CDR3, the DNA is TGTGCCAGCAGTCCCCACCATTTTAGTCGAGATGCTTCCTACGAGCAGTACTTC. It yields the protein CASSPHHFSRDASYEQYF.

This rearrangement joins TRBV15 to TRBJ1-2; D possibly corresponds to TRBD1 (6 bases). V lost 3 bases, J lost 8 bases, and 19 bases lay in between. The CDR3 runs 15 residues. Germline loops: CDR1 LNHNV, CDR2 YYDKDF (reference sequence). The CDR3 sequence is CATSSGTPPGRGYTF. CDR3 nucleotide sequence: TGTGCCACCAGCAGTGGGACACCTCCTGGCAGGGGCTACACCTTC. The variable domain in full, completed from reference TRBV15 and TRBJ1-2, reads DAMVIQNPRYQVTQFGKPVTLSCSQTLNHNVMYWYQQKSSQAPKLLFHYYDKDFNNEADTPDNFQSRRPNTSFCFLDIRSPGLGDTAMYLCATSSGTPPGRGYTFGSGTRLTVV.

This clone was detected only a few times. The CDR3 nucleotides are TGCGCCAGCAGCCACTCGCCTAGCGGGTACGAGCAGTACTTC. Its protein product is CASSHSPSGYEQYF. The chain couples TRBV4-1 to TRBJ2-7; 8 bases map to TRBD2. CDR3 length: 14 residues. V lost 3 bases and J lost 4; bases outside the gene matches: 5. Germline V gene sequence: CDR1 MGHRA, CDR2 YSYEKL.

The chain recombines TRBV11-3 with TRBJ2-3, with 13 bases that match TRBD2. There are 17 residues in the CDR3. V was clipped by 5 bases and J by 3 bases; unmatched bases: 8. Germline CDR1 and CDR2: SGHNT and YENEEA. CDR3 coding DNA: TGTGCCAGCAGCACCGGACTAGCGGGAGATGGGACAGATACGCAGTATTTT. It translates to CASSTGLAGDGTDTQYF.

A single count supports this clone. CDR3 in amino acids: CASSTGTTTDTQYF. CDR3 nucleotides: TGTGCCAGCAGCACCGGGACTACCACAGATACGCAGTATTTT. The chain combines TRBV4-2 with TRBJ2-3; 7 bases match TRBD2. This CDR3 contains 14 residues. The ends lost 5 bases at V and 2 bases at J; junction bases unmatched: 4. Germline V gene lookup returns CDR1 LGHNA and CDR2 YNFKEQ.

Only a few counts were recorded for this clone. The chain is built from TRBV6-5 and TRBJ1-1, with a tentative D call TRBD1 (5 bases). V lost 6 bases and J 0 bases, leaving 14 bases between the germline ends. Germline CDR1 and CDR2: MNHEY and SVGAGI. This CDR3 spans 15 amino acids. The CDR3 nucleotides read TGTGCCAGCAGAACTCAGGGCTTACTGAACACTGAAGCTTTCTTT. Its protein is CASRTQGLLNTEAFF.

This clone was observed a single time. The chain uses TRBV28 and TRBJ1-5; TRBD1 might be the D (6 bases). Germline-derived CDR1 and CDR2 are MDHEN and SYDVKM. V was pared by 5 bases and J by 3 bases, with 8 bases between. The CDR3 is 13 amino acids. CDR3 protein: CASSRQVNQPQHF. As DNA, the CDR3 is TGTGCCAGCAGTAGACAGGTCAATCAGCCCCAGCATTTT.

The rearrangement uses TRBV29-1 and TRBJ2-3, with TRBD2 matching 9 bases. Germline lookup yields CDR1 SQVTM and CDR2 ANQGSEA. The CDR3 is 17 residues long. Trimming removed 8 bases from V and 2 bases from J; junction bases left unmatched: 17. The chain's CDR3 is CSPEIAGLAPSTDTQYF. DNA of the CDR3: TGCAGCCCCGAAATTGCGGGACTAGCCCCCTCCACAGATACGCAGTATTTT.

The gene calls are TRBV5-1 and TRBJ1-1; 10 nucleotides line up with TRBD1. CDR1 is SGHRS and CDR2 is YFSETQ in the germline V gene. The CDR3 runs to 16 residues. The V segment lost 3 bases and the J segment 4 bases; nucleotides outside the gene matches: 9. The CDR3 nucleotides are TGCGCCAGCAGCTGGTACCGGGACAGGGGACTCACTGAAGCTTTCTTT. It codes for CASSWYRDRGLTEAFF.

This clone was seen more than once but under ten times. The CDR3 region is CASSLGSGGPTDTQYF. CDR3 sequence (DNA): TGTGCCAGCAGCTTGGGAAGCGGGGGGCCGACAGATACGCAGTATTTT. The J gene is TRBJ2-3, the V gene TRBV13; TRBD2 matches 9 bases. The CDR3 runs to 16 residues. V lost 3 bases, J lost 3 bases, and 7 bases stayed unmatched. The germline CDR1 and CDR2 sequences are PRHDT and FYEKMQ (reference sequence).

CDR3 sequence reads: CASSLAGKQYF. The CDR3 region has the DNA TGTGCCAGCAGTTTGGCCGGGAAGCAGTACTTC. This chain connects TRBV6-6 to TRBJ2-5; possible D gene TRBD2, 5 bases. The CDR3 is made up of 11 amino acids. CDR1 and CDR2 from the germline V gene are MNHNY and SVGAGI (reference sequence). Deletions cut 4 bases from V and 11 bases from J, with 11 bases between.

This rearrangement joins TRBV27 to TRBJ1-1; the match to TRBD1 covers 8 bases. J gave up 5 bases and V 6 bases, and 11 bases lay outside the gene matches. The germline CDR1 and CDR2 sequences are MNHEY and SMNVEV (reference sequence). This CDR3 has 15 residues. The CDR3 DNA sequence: TGTGCCAGCAGCGGGACAGGAGGCGTTTTTACTGAAGCTTTCTTT. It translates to CASSGTGGVFTEAFF.

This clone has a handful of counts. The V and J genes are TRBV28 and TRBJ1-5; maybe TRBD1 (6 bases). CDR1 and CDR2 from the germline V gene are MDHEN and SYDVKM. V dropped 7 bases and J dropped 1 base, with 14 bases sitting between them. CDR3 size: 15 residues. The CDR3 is CASNGGHRSNQPQHF. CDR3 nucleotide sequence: TGTGCCAGCAACGGGGGGCATCGAAGCAATCAGCCCCAGCATTTT.

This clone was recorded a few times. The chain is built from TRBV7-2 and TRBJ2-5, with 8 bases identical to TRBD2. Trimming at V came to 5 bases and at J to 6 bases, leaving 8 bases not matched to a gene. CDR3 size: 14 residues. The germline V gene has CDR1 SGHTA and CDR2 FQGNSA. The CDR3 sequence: CASSKTGGPQTQYF. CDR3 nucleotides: TGTGCCAGCAGCAAAACGGGGGGGCCGCAGACCCAGTACTTC.

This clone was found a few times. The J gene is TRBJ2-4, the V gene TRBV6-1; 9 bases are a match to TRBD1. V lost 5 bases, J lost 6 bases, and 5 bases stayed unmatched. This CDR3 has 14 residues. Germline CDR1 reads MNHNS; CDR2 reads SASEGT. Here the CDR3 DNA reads TGTGCCAGCAGTACCCCGGGACAGGGAAACATTCAGTACTTC. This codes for CASSTPGQGNIQYF.

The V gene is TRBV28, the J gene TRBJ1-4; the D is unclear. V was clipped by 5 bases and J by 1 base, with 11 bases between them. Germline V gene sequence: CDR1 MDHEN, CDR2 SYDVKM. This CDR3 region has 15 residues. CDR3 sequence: CASSPSPRTNEKLFF. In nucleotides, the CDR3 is TGTGCCAGCAGTCCCTCGCCGAGAACTAATGAAAAACTGTTTTTT.

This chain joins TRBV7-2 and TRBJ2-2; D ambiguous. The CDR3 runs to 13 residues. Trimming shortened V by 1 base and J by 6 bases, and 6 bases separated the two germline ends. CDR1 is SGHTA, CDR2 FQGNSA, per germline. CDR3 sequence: CASSLVGAGELFF. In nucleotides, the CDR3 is TGTGCCAGCAGCTTAGTGGGCGCCGGGGAGCTGTTTTTT. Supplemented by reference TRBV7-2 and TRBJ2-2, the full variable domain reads GAGVSQSPSNKVTEKGKDVELRCDPISGHTALYWYRQSLGQGLEFLIYFQGNSAPDKSGLPSDRFSAERTGGSVSTLTIQRTQQEDSAVYLCASSLVGAGELFFGEGSRLTVL.

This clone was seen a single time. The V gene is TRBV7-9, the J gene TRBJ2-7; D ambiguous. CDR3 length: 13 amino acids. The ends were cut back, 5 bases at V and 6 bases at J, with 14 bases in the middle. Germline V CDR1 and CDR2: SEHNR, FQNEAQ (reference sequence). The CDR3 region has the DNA TGTGCCAGCAGCCGCCTGGAGTTCGGCGAGCAGTACTTC. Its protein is CASSRLEFGEQYF.

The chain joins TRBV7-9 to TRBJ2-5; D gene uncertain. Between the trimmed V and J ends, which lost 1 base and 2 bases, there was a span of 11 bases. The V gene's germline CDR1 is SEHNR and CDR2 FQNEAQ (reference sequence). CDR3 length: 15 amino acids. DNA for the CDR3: TGTGCCAGCAGCTTAGACAGAGCCATTCAAGAGACCCAGTACTTC. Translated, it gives CASSLDRAIQETQYF. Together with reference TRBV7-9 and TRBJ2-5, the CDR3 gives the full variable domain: DTGVSQNPRHKITKRGQNVTFRCDPISEHNRLYWYRQTLGQGPEFLTYFQNEAQLEKSRLLSDRFSAERPKGSFSTLEIQRTEQGDSAMYLCASSLDRAIQETQYFGPGTRLLVL.

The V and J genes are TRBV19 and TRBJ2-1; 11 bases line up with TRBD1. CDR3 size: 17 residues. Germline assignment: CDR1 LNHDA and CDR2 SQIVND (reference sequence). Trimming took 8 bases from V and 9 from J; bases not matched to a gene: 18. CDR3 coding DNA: TGTGCCAGTCTCGATTTGACCGGGACAGGGGGTCGAGGTGAGCAGTTCTTC. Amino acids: CASLDLTGTGGRGEQFF.

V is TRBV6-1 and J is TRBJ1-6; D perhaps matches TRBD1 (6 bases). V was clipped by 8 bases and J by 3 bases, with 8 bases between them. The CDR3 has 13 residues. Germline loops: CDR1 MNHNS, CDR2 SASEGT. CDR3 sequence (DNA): TGTGCCAGCCGGACAGACTATAATTCACCCCTCCACTTT. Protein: CASRTDYNSPLHF.

CDR3 residues: CASSRDIDTYEQYF. Written as DNA, the CDR3 is TGTGCCAGCAGCCGGGACATCGATACCTACGAGCAGTACTTC. This rearrangement joins TRBV7-6 to TRBJ2-7; a possible D gene is TRBD1 (6 bases). This CDR3 comprises 14 residues. Per germline, CDR1 SGHVS and CDR2 FNYEAQ. Trimming stripped 5 bases from V and 2 bases from J, with 13 bases between.